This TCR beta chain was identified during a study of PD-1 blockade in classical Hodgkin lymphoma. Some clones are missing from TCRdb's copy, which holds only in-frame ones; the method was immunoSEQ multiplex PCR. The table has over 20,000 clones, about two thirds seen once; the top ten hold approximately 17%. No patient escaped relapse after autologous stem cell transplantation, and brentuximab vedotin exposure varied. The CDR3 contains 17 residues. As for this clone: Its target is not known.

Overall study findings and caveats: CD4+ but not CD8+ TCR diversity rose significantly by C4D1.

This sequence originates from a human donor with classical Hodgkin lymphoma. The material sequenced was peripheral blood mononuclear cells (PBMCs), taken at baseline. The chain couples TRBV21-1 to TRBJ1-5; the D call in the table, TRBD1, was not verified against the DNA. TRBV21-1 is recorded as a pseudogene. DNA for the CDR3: TGTGCCAGCAGCAAAGGACAGGGCAGATATAGCAATCAGCCCCAGCATTTT. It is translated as CASSKGQGRYSNQPQHF.